The rows below give T cell receptor beta chains drawn from one sample of a study of shared clonotypes between healthy human individuals. Sequenced by immunoSEQ multiplex PCR; TCRdb stores in-frame clones only, minus some. The sample contains fewer than 2.5 million clones, roughly 93% of which appear only once. The specimen was naive CD4+ T cells from PBMCs. Receptors originate from a young man in good health. Some clones in this sample may be carry-over from other donors' samples. CDR3s include the opening cysteine and the closing phenylalanine or tryptophan. Each record gives: CDR3 protein, V gene, D gene, J gene. The D gene is left open where the match is weak.

CDR3: CASSQLRGTGSSTQPQHF
V: TRBV7-8
D: TRBD1
J: TRBJ1-5

CDR3: CASSLSGRSYNEQFF
V: TRBV6-1
D: -
J: TRBJ2-1

CDR3: CASSKPGQTYEQYF
V: TRBV5-1
D: -
J: TRBJ2-7

CDR3: CASSAGVNQPQHF
V: TRBV5-1
D: -
J: TRBJ1-5

CDR3: CASSDIGTDTQYF
V: TRBV5-1
D: -
J: TRBJ2-3

CDR3: CASSIGLAGGGDTQYF
V: TRBV7-6
D: TRBD2
J: TRBJ2-3

CDR3: CASRVADKNIQYF
V: TRBV5-1
D: -
J: TRBJ2-4

CDR3: CASSAGQGTYGYTF
V: TRBV9
D: TRBD1
J: TRBJ1-2

CDR3: CASSPGQSDTEAFF
V: TRBV18
D: TRBD1
J: TRBJ1-1

CDR3: CAWSASDTDTQYF
V: TRBV30
D: -
J: TRBJ2-3

CDR3: CASSLSMVSGNTIYF
V: TRBV18
D: -
J: TRBJ1-3

CDR3: CASSEFKGKEKLFF
V: TRBV25-1
D: -
J: TRBJ1-4

CDR3: CASSVRPGTTLLNTEAFF
V: TRBV9
D: -
J: TRBJ1-1

CDR3: CASSEVLGSFGPQHF
V: TRBV6-1
D: -
J: TRBJ1-5

CDR3: CASSQKGETQYF
V: TRBV18
D: -
J: TRBJ2-5

CDR3: CASSDWGGTEAFF
V: TRBV28
D: -
J: TRBJ1-1

CDR3: CASTIVSADTQYF
V: TRBV28
D: -
J: TRBJ2-3

CDR3: CASSLGLSGKRDTQYF
V: TRBV5-1
D: TRBD2
J: TRBJ2-3

CDR3: CASSLSFGDTGELFF
V: TRBV5-1
D: -
J: TRBJ2-2

CDR3: CASSPRQTSGNTIYF
V: TRBV28
D: -
J: TRBJ1-3

CDR3: CSVEREREQYF
V: TRBV20-1
D: TRBD2
J: TRBJ2-7

CDR3: CASSLEGAGDTQYF
V: TRBV5-1
D: TRBD1
J: TRBJ2-3

CDR3: CASGTLSSGNTIYF
V: TRBV6-1
D: -
J: TRBJ1-3

CDR3: CASSPPGTDTQYF
V: TRBV18
D: -
J: TRBJ2-3

CDR3: CASSTIGTGYLEPQHF
V: TRBV28
D: TRBD1
J: TRBJ1-5

CDR3: CASSYSWRTYEQYF
V: TRBV6-5
D: -
J: TRBJ2-7

CDR3: CAWSPEAEAFF
V: TRBV30
D: -
J: TRBJ1-1

CDR3: CASRPPAYPAFTGELFF
V: TRBV28
D: -
J: TRBJ2-2

CDR3: CASSRGFSYGYTF
V: TRBV6-1
D: -
J: TRBJ1-2

CDR3: CASSLDPFYSGNTIYF
V: TRBV5-1
D: -
J: TRBJ1-3

CDR3: CASSDSPYEQYF
V: TRBV2
D: -
J: TRBJ2-7

CDR3: CASSWDRNQPQHF
V: TRBV7-8
D: -
J: TRBJ1-5

CDR3: CASSPRFSGSNPRSSYNEQFF
V: TRBV18
D: TRBD2
J: TRBJ2-1

CDR3: CASRQGWYAQYF
V: TRBV6-1
D: TRBD1
J: TRBJ2-7

CDR3: CASSLRTSGMYEQYF
V: TRBV28
D: TRBD2
J: TRBJ2-7

CDR3: CASSLGLAGNNEQFF
V: TRBV5-1
D: TRBD2
J: TRBJ2-1

CDR3: CASSPAGQRSNYGYTF
V: TRBV5-4
D: -
J: TRBJ1-2

CDR3: CASSLPSGRTDEQFF
V: TRBV21-1
D: -
J: TRBJ2-1

CDR3: CASSLAPGGNYGYTF
V: TRBV5-5
D: TRBD1
J: TRBJ1-2

CDR3: CASSFRGTIYF
V: TRBV11-1
D: -
J: TRBJ1-3

CDR3: CASSRTDSNQPQHF
V: TRBV6-6
D: -
J: TRBJ1-5

CDR3: CASSLDGLTGELFF
V: TRBV7-2
D: -
J: TRBJ2-2

CDR3: CSVGTGIYEQYF
V: TRBV29-1
D: TRBD1
J: TRBJ2-7